This T cell receptor (beta chain) stems from a study of regulatory T cells in long-lasting Graves disease. Sample time point: newly diagnosed GD, antithyroid drugs for less than 3 months. Scientists built the TCR library using RNA that was extracted from PBMCs. Study-level findings and limits: New patients shared fewer public clonotypes (966) than persistent patients did (around 2,700). Persistent Graves' disease cases displayed lower TCR diversity than newly diagnosed ones.

Ten or more counts support this clonotype. Antigen unknown. Arm-PCR of CDR3 regions and iRepertoire HTBI primers were used to build TCR beta libraries. TCRdb analysed the multiplex PCR reads with MiXCR anew, one entry per CDR3 protein. The sample records 420,000 or so distinct CDR3 sequences, around 17% being singletons. These sequences were also reported in another study, on T cells in Graves' hyperthyroidism and ophthalmopathy. That paper states: Ophthalmopathy, as predicted by the model, came a median 6.5 months after the prediction.

This sample comprised peripheral blood mononuclear cells (PBMCs), obtained at new diagnosis, from a patient treated with antithyroid drugs. This TCR was sampled from a woman between 18 and 29 years old with Graves disease.

CDR3 DNA: TGTGCCAGCAGCCATGACAGAGGGCTATATGGCTACACCTTC. It translates to CASSHDRGLYGYTF. V and J are TRBV3-1 and TRBJ1-2, with D maybe TRBD1 (5 bases). The length of the CDR3 is 14 residues. Trimming took off 3 bases at V and 5 bases at J, with 13 bases between the two ends. Germline CDR1 reads LGHDT; CDR2 reads YNNKEL (reference sequence).